The source of this TCR beta chain is a study of CXCR3-negative and CXCR3-positive naive CD8 T cells. On the study more broadly: Each library held about 1.5 +/- 0.3 million TRB reads, around 140 million in total. Study conclusions and caveats: The TRB CDR3s that CXCR3-positive naive cells carried were more hydrophobic than those of CXCR3-negative naive cells.

Libraries were UMI-labeled 5' RACE TRB cDNA. TCRdb re-called the 5' RACE reads, yielding one record per CDR3 amino acid sequence without DNA. This table holds 100,000 or so distinct CDR3 sequences. About this clonotype: Its antigen is as yet unknown.

This CDR3 is built from 18 residues. In germline, CDR1 is SGHKS, CDR2 YYEKEE (reference sequence). This TCR came from a human donor in good health. Some clones in this sample may be carry-over from other donors' samples. The sequenced sample consisted of naive CXCR3+ CD8+ T cells from blood. The subset denotes: CD45RO-CCR7+CD27+CD95- naive CD8+ T cells expressing CXCR3 (TNR3+). This chain joins TRBV5-5 and TRBJ2-5; checking the TCRdb D call of TRBD2 is not possible without DNA. The CDR3: CASSLVGRLAGIQETQYF.